This T cell receptor beta chain was recovered during a study of shared clonotypes between healthy human individuals. About the study: Researchers assigned three CD4 naive, three CD4 memory, two CD8 naive and one CD8 memory plate to each donor. Findings of the study overall: Between a handful of donors, naive CD4 clonotypes were shared at a level of around 5.2%.

Authors' methods: Junction-only immunoSEQ data arrived without quality scores, meaning filtering differed. Repertoires were generated with immunoSEQ multiplex PCR, while TCRdb's copy carries only in-frame clones and drops some. That table furnishes V, J and clone size, whereas the DNA furnished D and trimming. Altogether about 2.1 million clones are present, around 93% being singletons, with the ten largest covering approximately 1.6%. This CDR3 is 15 amino acids long. Germline trimming cut 5 bases from V and 2 bases from J; bases unmatched to any gene: 4. CDR1 is MDHEN, CDR2 SYDVKM, per germline. On this clone itself: The antigen remains unidentified. This CDR3 is also generated by other DNA sequences in the sample.

CD8 cells classed as naive were CD45RO-negative and positively selected for CCR7, excluding terminally differentiated effector memory CD45RA+ cells. The donors were all Caucasian adults (living in Nashville, Tennessee). The sequence came from a man aged 18 to 35 in good health. Some clones in this sample may be carry-over from other donors' samples. The rearrangement uses TRBV28 and TRBJ1-5; 9 bases match TRBD1. Sequenced sample: naive CD8+ T cells from PBMCs. The CDR3 protein is CASSRQGGGNQPQHF. In DNA, the CDR3 is TGTGCCAGCAGTCGACAGGGGGGGGGCAATCAGCCCCAGCATTTT.